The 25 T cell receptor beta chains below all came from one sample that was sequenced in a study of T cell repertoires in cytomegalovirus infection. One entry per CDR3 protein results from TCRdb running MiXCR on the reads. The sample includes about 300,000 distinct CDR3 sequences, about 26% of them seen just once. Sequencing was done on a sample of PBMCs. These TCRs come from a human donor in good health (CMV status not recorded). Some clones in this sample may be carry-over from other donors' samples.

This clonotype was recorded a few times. Here the CDR3 DNA reads TGTGCCAGCAGTGAATGGGGGGGACTAGCGGACAGCTCCTACAATGAGCAGTTCTTC. Its protein product is CASSEWGGLADSSYNEQFF. The chain uses TRBV25-1 and TRBJ2-1; 11 nucleotides agree with TRBD2. The V segment lost 1 base and the J segment 0 bases; nucleotides outside the gene matches: 8. The CDR3 runs to 19 residues. Germline loops: CDR1 MGHDK, CDR2 SYGVNS.

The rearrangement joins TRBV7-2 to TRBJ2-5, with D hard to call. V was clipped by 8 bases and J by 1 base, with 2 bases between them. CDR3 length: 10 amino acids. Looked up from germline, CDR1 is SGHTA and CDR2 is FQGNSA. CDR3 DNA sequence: TGTGCCAGCGGCCAAGAGACCCAGTACTTC. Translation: CASGQETQYF.

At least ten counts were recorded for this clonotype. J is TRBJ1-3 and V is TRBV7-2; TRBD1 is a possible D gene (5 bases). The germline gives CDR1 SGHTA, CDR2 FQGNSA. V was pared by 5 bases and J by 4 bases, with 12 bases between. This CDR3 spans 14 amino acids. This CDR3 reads CASSTRQSGNTIYF. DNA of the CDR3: TGTGCCAGCAGCACCCGACAGAGCGGAAACACCATATATTTT.

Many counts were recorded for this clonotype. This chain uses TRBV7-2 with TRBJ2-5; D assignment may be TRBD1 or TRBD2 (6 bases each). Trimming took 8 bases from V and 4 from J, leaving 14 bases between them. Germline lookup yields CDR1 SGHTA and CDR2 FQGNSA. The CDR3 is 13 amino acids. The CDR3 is CASGTGAGETQYF. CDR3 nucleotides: TGTGCCAGCGGAACGGGGGCCGGAGAGACCCAGTACTTC.

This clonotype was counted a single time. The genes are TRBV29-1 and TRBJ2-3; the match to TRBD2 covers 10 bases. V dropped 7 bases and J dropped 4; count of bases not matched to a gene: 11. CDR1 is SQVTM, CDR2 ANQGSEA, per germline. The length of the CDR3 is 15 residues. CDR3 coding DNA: TGCAGCGCCCAGAGTCCCCTAGCGGGAGCAGATACGCAGTATTTT. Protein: CSAQSPLAGADTQYF.

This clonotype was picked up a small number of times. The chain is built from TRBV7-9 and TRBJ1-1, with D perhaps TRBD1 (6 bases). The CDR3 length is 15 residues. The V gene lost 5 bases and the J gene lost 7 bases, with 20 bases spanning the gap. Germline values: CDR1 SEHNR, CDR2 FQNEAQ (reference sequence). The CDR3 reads CASSPGTSGRIEAFF. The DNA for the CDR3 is TGTGCCAGCAGCCCTGGGACATCTGGGAGGATTGAAGCTTTCTTT.

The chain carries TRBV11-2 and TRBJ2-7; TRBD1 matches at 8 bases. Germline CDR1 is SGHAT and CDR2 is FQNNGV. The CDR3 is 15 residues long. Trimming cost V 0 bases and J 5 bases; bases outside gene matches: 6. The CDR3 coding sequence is TGTGCCAGCAGCTTAGAACAGGACAGGGTCGACGAGCAGTACTTC. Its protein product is CASSLEQDRVDEQYF.

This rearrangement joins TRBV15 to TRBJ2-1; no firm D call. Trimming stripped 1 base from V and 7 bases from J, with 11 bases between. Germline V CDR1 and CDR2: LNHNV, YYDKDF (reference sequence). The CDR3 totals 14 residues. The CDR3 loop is CATSRAGPQNEQFF. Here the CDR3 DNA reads TGTGCCACCAGCAGAGCCGGCCCCCAAAATGAGCAGTTCTTC. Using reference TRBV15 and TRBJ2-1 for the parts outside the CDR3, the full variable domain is DAMVIQNPRYQVTQFGKPVTLSCSQTLNHNVMYWYQQKSSQAPKLLFHYYDKDFNNEADTPDNFQSRRPNTSFCFLDIRSPGLGDTAMYLCATSRAGPQNEQFFGPGTRLTVL.

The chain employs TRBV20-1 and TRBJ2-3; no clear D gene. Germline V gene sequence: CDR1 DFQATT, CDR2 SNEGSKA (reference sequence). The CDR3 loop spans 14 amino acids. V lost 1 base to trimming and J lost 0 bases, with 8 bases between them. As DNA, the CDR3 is TGCAGTGCTAGAGTCACAGTAAGCACAGATACGCAGTATTTT. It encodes CSARVTVSTDTQYF.

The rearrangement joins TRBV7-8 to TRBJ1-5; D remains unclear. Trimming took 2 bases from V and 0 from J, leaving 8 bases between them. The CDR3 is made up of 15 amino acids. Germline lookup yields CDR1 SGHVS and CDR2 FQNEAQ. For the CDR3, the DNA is TGTGCCAGCAGCTTATTACCCCTTAGCAATCAGCCCCAGCATTTT. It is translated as CASSLLPLSNQPQHF.

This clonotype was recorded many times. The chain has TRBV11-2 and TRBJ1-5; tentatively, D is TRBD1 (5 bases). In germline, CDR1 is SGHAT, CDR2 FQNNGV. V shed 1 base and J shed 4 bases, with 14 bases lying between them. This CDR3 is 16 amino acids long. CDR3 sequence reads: CASSLGPSGFNQPQHF. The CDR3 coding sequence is TGTGCCAGCAGCTTAGGCCCTTCAGGGTTTAATCAGCCCCAGCATTTT.

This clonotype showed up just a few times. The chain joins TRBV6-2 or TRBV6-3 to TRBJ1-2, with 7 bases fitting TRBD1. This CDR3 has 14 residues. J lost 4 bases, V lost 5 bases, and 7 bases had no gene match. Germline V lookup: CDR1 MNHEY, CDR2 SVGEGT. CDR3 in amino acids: CASSRDSRIYGYTF. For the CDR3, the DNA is TGTGCCAGCAGTCGGGACAGCCGGATCTATGGCTACACCTTC.

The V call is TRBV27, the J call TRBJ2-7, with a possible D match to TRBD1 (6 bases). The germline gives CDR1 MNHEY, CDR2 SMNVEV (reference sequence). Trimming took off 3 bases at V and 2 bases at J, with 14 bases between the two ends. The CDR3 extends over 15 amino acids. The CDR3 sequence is CASSFGDRFTYEQYF. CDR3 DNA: TGTGCCAGCAGTTTCGGTGACAGGTTTACCTACGAGCAGTACTTC.

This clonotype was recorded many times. In DNA form, the CDR3 reads TGTGCCAGCAGTTCCTACAGGGTTGGCAATCAGCCCCAGCATTTT. Protein: CASSSYRVGNQPQHF. The J gene is TRBJ1-5, the V gene TRBV12-3 or TRBV12-4; perhaps TRBD1 as D (6 bases). V shed 4 bases and J shed 2 bases, with 12 bases lying between them. CDR3 size: 15 residues.

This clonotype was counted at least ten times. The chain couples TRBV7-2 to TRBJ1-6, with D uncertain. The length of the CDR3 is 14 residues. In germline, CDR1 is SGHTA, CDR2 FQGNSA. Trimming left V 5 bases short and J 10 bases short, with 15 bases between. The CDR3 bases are TGTGCCAGCAGCCGCGGCCTGACCGACTCACCCCTCCACTTT. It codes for CASSRGLTDSPLHF.

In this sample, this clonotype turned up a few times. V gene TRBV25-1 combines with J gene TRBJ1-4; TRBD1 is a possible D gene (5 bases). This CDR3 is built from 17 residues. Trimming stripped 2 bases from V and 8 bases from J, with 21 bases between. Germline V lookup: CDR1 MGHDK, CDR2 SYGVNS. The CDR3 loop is CASSEDFVGGAREKLFF. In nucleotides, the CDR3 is TGTGCCAGCAGTGAAGATTTTGTGGGAGGGGCGCGAGAAAAACTGTTTTTT.

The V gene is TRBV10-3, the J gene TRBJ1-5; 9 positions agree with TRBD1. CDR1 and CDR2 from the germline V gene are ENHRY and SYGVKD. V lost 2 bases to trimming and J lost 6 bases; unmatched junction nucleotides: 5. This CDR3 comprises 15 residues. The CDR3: CAISEGTGRSQPQHF. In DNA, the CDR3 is TGTGCCATCAGTGAGGGGACAGGGCGTTCTCAGCCCCAGCATTTT.

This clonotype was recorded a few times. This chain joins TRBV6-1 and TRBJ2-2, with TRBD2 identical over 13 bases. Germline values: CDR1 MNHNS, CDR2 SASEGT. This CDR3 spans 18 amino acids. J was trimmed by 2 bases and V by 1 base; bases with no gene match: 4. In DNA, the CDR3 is TGTGCCAGCAGTGAAGTTGGACTAGCGGGAGCCAACACCGGGGAGCTGTTTTTT. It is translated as CASSEVGLAGANTGELFF.

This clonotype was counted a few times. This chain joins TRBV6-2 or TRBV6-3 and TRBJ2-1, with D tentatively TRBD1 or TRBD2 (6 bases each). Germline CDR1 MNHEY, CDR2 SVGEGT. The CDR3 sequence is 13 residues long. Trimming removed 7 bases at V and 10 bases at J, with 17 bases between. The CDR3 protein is CASTQQTGGEQFF. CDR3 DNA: TGTGCCAGCACCCAACAAACCGGGGGCGAGCAGTTCTTC.

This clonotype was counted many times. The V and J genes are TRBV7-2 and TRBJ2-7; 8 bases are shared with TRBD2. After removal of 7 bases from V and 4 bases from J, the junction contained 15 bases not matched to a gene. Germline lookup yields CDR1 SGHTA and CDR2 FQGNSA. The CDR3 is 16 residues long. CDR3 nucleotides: TGTGCCAGCAACTCGAGCCCAGCGGGAGCGAAATACGAGCAGTACTTC. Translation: CASNSSPAGAKYEQYF.

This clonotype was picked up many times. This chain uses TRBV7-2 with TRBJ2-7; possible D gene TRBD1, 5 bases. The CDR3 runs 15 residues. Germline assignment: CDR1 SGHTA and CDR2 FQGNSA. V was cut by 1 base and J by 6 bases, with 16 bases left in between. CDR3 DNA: TGTGCCAGCAGCTTAGATCGGCAGGGCCACAGCGAGCAGTACTTC. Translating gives CASSLDRQGHSEQYF.

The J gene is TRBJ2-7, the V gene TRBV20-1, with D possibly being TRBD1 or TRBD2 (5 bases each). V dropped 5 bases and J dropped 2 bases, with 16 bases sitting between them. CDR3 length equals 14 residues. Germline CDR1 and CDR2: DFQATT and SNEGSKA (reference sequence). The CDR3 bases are TGCAGTGCTGGGGGTGTTAACTTAACCTACGAGCAGTACTTC. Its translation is CSAGGVNLTYEQYF.

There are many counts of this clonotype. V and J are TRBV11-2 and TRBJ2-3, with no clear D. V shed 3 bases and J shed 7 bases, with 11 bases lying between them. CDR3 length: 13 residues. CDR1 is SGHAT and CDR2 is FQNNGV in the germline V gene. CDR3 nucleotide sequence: TGTGCCAGCAGCTTTATAGGCGCACATACGCAGTATTTT. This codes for CASSFIGAHTQYF.

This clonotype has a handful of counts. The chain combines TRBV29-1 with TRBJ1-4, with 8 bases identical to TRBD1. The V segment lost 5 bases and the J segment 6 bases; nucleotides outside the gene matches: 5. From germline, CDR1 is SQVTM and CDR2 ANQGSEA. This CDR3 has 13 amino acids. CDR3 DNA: TGCAGCGTTCGAGGACAGGGTGATGAAAAACTGTTTTTT. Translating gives CSVRGQGDEKLFF.

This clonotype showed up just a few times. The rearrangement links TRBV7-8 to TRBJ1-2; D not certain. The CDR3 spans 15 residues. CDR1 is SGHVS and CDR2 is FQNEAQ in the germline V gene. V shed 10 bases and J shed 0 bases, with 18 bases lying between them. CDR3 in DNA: TGTGCCACCAACCGAGGAGGTACTACTAACTATGGCTACACCTTC. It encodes CATNRGGTTNYGYTF.